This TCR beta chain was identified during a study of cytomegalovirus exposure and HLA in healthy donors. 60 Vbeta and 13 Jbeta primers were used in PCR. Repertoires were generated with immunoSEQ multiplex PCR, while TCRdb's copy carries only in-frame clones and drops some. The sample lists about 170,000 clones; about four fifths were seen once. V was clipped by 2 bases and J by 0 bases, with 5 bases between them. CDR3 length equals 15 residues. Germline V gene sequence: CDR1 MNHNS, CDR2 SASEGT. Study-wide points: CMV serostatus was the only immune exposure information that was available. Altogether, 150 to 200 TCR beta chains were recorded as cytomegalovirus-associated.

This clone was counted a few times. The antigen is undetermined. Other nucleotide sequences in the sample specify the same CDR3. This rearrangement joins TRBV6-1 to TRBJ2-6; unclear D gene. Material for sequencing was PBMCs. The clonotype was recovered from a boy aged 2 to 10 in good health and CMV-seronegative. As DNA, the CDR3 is TGTGCCAGCAGTGAATTAAACTCTGGGGCCAACGTCCTGACTTTC. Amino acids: CASSELNSGANVLTF.